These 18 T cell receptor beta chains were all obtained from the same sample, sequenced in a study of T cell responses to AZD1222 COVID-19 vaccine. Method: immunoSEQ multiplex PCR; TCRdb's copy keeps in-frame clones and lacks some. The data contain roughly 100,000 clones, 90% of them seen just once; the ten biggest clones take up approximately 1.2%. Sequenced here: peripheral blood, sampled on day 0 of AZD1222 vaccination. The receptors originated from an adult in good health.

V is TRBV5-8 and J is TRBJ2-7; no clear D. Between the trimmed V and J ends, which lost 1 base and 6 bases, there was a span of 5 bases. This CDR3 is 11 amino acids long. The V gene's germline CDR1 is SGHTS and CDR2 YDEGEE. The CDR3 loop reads CASSLSPEQYF. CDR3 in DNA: TGTGCCAGCAGCTTGTCTCCCGAGCAGTACTTC.

The CDR3 DNA is TGTGCCAGCACCCCGGACAGGGAAGTCCCTGAAGCTTTCTTT. This encodes CASTPDREVPEAFF. The chain uses TRBV6-5 and TRBJ1-1; 8 bases are shared with TRBD1. V lost 7 bases, J lost 6 bases, and 10 bases stayed unmatched. This CDR3 region has 14 residues. Germline CDR1 and CDR2: MNHEY and SVGAGI.

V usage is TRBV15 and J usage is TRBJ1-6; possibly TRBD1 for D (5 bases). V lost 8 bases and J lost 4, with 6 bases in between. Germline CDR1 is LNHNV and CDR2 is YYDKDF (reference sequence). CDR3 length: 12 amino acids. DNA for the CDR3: TGTGCCACCGGGACGTATAATTCACCCCTCCACTTT. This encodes CATGTYNSPLHF. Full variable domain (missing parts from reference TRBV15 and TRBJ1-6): DAMVIQNPRYQVTQFGKPVTLSCSQTLNHNVMYWYQQKSSQAPKLLFHYYDKDFNNEADTPDNFQSRRPNTSFCFLDIRSPGLGDTAMYLCATGTYNSPLHFGNGTRLTVT.

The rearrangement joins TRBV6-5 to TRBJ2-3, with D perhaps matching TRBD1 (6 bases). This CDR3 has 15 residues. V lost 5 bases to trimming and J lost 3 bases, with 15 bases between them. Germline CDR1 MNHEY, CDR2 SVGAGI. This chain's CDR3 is CASSPWGHGTDTQYF. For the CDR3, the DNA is TGTGCCAGCAGTCCATGGGGACATGGTACAGATACGCAGTATTTT.

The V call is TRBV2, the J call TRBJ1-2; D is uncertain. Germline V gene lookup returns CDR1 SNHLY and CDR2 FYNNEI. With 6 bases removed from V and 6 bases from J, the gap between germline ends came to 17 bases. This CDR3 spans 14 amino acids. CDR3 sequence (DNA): TGTGCCAGCAGGTTCGGAGGACCTATAAATGGCTACACCTTC. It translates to CASRFGGPINGYTF.

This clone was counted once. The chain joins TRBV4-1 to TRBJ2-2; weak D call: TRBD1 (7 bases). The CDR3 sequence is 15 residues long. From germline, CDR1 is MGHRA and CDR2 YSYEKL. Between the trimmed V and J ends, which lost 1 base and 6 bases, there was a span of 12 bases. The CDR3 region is CASSQAPRGAGELFF. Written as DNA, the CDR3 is TGCGCCAGCAGCCAAGCCCCCAGGGGGGCCGGGGAGCTGTTTTTT.

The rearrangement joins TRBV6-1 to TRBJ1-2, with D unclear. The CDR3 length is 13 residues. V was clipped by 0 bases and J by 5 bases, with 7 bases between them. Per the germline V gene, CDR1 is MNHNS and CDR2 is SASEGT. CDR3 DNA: TGTGCCAGCAGTGAAGCGCTTGTTTATGGCTACACCTTC. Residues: CASSEALVYGYTF.

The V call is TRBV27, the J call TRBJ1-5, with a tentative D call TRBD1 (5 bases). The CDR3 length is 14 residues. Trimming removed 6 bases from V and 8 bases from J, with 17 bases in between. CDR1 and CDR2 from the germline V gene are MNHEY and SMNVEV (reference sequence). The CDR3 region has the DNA TGTGCCAGCAGACCCTCCGGGGGTGATGAGCCCCAGCATTTT. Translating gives CASRPSGGDEPQHF.

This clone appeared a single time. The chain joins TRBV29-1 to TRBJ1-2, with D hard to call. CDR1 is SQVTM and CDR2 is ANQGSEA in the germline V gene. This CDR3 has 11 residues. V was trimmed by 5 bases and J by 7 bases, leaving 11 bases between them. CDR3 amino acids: CSVLASGGYTF. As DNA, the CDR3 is TGCAGCGTTCTTGCCTCGGGTGGCTACACCTTC. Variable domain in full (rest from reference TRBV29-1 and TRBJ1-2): SAVISQKPSRDICQRGTSLTIQCQVDSQVTMMFWYRQQPGQSLTLIATANQGSEATYESGFVIDKFPISRPNLTFSTLTVSNMSPEDSSIYLCSVLASGGYTFGSGTRLTVV.

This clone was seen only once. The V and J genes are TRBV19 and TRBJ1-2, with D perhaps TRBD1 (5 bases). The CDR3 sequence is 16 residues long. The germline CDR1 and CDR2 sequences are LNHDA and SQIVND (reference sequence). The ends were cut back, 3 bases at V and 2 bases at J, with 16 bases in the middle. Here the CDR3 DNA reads TGTGCCAGTAGTATGTTTCGGGGGAGTGAGAACTATGGCTACACCTTC. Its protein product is CASSMFRGSENYGYTF.

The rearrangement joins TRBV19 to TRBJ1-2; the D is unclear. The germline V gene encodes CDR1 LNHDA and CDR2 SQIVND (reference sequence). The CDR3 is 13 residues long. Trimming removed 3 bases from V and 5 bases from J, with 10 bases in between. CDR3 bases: TGTGCCAGTAGTATGGGCACTAGTTATGGCTACACCTTC. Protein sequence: CASSMGTSYGYTF.

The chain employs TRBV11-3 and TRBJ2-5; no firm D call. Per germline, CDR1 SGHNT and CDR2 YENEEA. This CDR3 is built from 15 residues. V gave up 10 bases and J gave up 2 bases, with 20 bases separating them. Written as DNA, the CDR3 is TGTGCCATCAATTCATCTCACACAGAACAAGAGACCCAGTACTTC. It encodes CAINSSHTEQETQYF.

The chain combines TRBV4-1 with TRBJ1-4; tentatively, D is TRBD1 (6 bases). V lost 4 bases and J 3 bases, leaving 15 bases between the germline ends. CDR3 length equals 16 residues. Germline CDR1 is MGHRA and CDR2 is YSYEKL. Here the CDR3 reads CASSPYRQEANEKLFF. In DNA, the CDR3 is TGCGCCAGCAGCCCTTATCGACAGGAGGCTAATGAAAAACTGTTTTTT.

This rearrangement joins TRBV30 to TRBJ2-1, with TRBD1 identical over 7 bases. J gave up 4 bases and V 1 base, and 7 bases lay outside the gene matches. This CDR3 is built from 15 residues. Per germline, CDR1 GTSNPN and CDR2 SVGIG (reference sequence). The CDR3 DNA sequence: TGTGCCTGGAGTGCTTTGAGGGGGCTGTACAATGAGCAGTTCTTC. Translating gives CAWSALRGLYNEQFF. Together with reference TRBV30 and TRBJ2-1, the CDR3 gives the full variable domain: SQTIHQWPATLVQPVGSPLSLECTVEGTSNPNLYWYRQAAGRGLQLLFYSVGIGQISSEVPQNLSASRPQDRQFILSSKKLLLSDSGFYLCAWSALRGLYNEQFFGPGTRLTVL.

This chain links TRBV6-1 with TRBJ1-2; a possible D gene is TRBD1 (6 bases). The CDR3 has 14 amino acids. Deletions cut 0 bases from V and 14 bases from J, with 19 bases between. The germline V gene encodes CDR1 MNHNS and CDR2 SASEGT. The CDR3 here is CASSEARTGGTPTF. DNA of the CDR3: TGTGCCAGCAGTGAAGCGCGAACCGGGGGGACACCAACCTTC.

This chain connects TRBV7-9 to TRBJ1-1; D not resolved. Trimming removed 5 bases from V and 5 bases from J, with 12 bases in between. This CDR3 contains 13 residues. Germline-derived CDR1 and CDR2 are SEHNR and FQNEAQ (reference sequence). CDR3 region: CASSQPGSTEAFF. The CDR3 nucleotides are TGTGCCAGCAGCCAACCCGGCAGTACTGAAGCTTTCTTT.

This chain's CDR3 is CASSPGALRVGGYTF. Here the CDR3 DNA reads TGCGCCAGCAGTCCCGGAGCGCTCAGAGTAGGCGGCTACACCTTC. The chain uses TRBV4-1 and TRBJ1-2; D not resolved. Per germline, CDR1 MGHRA and CDR2 YSYEKL. Trimming removed 6 bases from V and 8 bases from J, with 22 bases in between. The CDR3 has 15 residues.

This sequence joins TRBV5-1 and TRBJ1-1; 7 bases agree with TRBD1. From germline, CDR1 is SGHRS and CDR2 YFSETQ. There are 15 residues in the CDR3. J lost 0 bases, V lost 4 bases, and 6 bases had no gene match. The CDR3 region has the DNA TGCGCCAGCAGCACAATGGGACAGATGAACACTGAAGCTTTCTTT. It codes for CASSTMGQMNTEAFF. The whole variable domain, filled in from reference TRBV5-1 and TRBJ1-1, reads KAGVTQTPRYLIKTRGQQVTLSCSPISGHRSVSWYQQTPGQGLQFLFEYFSETQRNKGNFPGRFSGRQFSNSRSEMNVSTLELGDSALYLCASSTMGQMNTEAFFGQGTRLTVV.